Given below is one T cell receptor beta chain in context. What antigen it recognizes has not been identified. No base qualities exist here, and no much larger clone lies one base off it. The data are from a study of blood T cell repertoires in COVID-19 (dated by TCRdb to 2020 to 2021). In the study overall: Samples from collaborators originated in the United States, Italy and Spain and spanned both the acute and convalescent phases of COVID-19. The prospective study material was composed of cDNA or gDNA derived from T cells, B-cell-depleted T cells, or PBMCs. Deeply sampled blood TCRbeta repertoires from subjects exposed to, actively infected with, or recovered from COVID-19 were included in the dataset. The repertoires were released in a freely available public database intended as a resource for research on the immune response to SARS-CoV-2. Samples were obtained from the ongoing ImmuneRACE study (first 160 participants) and from 1,254 subjects provided by 6 global collaborators. Nearly every sample came with metadata listing a de-identified subject ID, COVID-19 status, age in years and sex. Where HLA class I and class II types were available, the types were taken from metadata supplied by the sample provider, not from assay-based typing.

TCRbeta CDR3 regions were amplified from genomic DNA using the immunoSEQ Assay, a bias-controlled multiplex PCR. The authors processed their data as follows. The number of nucleated cells in each sample was estimated from the amplification of reference gene primers within the assay. To quantify the absolute abundance of each unique TCRbeta CDR3 rearrangement, sequence reads were collapsed and filtered. For each sample, productive Simpson clonality was calculated by taking the square root of Simpson's diversity index across productive rearrangements. The table was pulled from immuneACCESS by TCRdb, which kept in-frame rearrangements only. Such tables lose some clones; where checked, under half of the loss comes from unresolved V genes, and the rest has no known cause. V, J and clone size are taken as reported in that table, and D and trimming were inferred from the DNA itself. The sample contains 150,000 to 200,000 clones, approximately 90% of them found a single time. The top ten constitute less than 2% of the sample.

Spanning cysteine to phenylalanine, the CDR3 consists of 15 amino acids. Here the CDR3 DNA is all that survives: 45 bases in frame from base 1. From the germline V gene (reference sequence), CDR1 is MNHEY and CDR2 is SMNVEV. Trimming leaves V shorter by 3 bases and J shorter by 5 bases, with the junction holding 7 bases beyond the gene matches. Study-wide findings and limitations: How much clinical and demographic metadata was included differed by source and by participant, and the metadata was provided uncurated.

Another Seattle source contributed samples from volunteer blood donors who had recovered from COVID-19. Whole blood was collected in K2EDTA tubes by collaborating institutions according to the institutions' own protocols. For TCRbeta analysis, collaborators shipped samples in one of three forms: frozen whole blood, isolated PBMCs, or DNA extracted from either of those sample types. Material for sequencing was peripheral blood. Recombination linked TRBV27 to TRBJ2-5, with 9 bases matching TRBD2. This sequence was found in a man aged 18-30 years who had recovered from COVID-19. The bases read TGTGCCAGCAGTTTTGGGACTAGCAAAGGGGAGACCCAGTACTTC. Its protein reads: CASSFGTSKGETQYF.